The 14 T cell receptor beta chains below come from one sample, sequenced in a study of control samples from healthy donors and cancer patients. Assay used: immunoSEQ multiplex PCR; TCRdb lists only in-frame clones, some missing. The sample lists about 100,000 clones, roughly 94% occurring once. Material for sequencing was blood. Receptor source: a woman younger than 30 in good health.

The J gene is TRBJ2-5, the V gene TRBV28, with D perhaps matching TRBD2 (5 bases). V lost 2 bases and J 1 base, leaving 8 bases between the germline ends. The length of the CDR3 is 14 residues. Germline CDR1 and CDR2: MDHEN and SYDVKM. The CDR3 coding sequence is TGTGCCAGCAGTTTAGCCGGGGTCCAAGAGACCCAGTACTTC. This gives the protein CASSLAGVQETQYF.

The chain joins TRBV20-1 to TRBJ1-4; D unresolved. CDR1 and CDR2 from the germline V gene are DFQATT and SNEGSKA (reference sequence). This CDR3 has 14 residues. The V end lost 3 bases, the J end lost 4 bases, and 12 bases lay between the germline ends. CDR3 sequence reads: CSASPPGFNEKLFF. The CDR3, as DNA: TGCAGTGCTAGTCCCCCGGGGTTTAATGAAAAACTGTTTTTT.

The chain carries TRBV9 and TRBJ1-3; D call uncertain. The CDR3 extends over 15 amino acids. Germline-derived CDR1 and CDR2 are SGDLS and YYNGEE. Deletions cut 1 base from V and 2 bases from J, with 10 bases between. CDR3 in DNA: TGTGCCAGCAGCGTAAGGGCAGTCACTGGAAACACCATATATTTT. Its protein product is CASSVRAVTGNTIYF.

CDR3 amino acids: CASSLTVMPGNTIYF. The CDR3 coding sequence is TGTGCCAGCTCATTAACAGTCATGCCTGGAAACACCATATATTTT. V gene TRBV18 combines with J gene TRBJ1-3; D unclear. Deletions cut 5 bases from V and 2 bases from J, with 13 bases between. CDR1 and CDR2 from the germline V gene are KGHSH and LQKENI. There are 15 residues in the CDR3.

Written as DNA, the CDR3 is TGTGCCAGCAGCTTAGCCACAGCGAAATTGTACCCGAACACTGAAGCTTTCTTT. Its protein product is CASSLATAKLYPNTEAFF. The genes are TRBV7-9 and TRBJ1-1; D remains ambiguous. Germline V gene sequence: CDR1 SEHNR, CDR2 FQNEAQ (reference sequence). The V and J ends lost 0 bases and 1 base respectively, with 18 bases between them. The CDR3 has 18 amino acids.

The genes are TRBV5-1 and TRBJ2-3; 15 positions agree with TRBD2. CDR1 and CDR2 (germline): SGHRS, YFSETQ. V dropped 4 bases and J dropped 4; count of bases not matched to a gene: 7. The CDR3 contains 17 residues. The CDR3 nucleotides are TGCGCCAGCAGCAGGACTAGCGGGAGGGTGGGTCCAGATACGCAGTATTTT. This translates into CASSRTSGRVGPDTQYF. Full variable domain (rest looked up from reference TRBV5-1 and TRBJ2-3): KAGVTQTPRYLIKTRGQQVTLSCSPISGHRSVSWYQQTPGQGLQFLFEYFSETQRNKGNFPGRFSGRQFSNSRSEMNVSTLELGDSALYLCASSRTSGRVGPDTQYFGPGTRLTVL.

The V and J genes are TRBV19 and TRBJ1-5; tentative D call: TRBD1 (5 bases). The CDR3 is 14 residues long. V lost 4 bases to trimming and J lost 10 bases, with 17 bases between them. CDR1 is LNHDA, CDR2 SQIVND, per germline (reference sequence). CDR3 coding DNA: TGTGCCAGTAGTACCGGGACTCCCCGAGAACCCCAGCATTTT. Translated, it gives CASSTGTPREPQHF. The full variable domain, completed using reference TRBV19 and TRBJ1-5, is DGGITQSPKYLFRKEGQNVTLSCEQNLNHDAMYWYRQDPGQGLRLIYYSQIVNDFQKGDIAEGYSVSREKKESFPLTVTSAQKNPTAFYLCASSTGTPREPQHFGDGTRLSIL.

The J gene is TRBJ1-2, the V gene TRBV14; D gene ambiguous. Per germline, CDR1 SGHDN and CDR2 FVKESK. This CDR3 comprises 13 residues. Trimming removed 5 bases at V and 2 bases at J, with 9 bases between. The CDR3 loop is CASSREFNYGYTF. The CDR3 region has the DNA TGTGCCAGCAGCAGGGAGTTCAACTATGGCTACACCTTC.

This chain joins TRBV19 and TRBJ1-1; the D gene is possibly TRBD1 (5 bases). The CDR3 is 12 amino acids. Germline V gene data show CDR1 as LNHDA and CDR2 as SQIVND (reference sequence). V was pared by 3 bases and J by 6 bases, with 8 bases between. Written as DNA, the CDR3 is TGTGCCAGTAGTATCCCGGGGGCTGAAGCTTTCTTT. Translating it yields CASSIPGAEAFF.

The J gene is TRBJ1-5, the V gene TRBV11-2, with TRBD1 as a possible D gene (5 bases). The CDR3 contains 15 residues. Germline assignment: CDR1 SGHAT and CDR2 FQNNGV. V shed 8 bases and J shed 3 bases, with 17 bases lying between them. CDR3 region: CASAKGRSNNQPQHF. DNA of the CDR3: TGTGCCAGCGCAAAGGGGCGGTCCAACAATCAGCCCCAGCATTTT.

DNA of the CDR3: TGTGCCAGCTCACCAGGTACGGGAGGTGTTTACGAGCAGTACTTC. Amino acid sequence: CASSPGTGGVYEQYF. This sequence joins TRBV18 and TRBJ2-7, with 7 bases lining up with TRBD2. This CDR3 region has 15 residues. Trimming removed 2 bases from V and 4 bases from J; junction bases left unmatched: 8. The germline gives CDR1 KGHSH, CDR2 LQKENI.

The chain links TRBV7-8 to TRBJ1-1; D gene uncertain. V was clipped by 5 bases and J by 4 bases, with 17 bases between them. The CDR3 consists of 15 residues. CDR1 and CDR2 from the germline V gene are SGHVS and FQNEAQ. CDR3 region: CASSHSGPRGTEAFF. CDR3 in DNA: TGTGCCAGCAGCCACTCCGGGCCTCGGGGCACTGAAGCTTTCTTT. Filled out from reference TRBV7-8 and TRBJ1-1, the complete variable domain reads GAGVSQSPRYKVAKRGQDVALRCDPISGHVSLFWYQQALGQGPEFLTYFQNEAQLDKSGLPSDRFFAERPEGSVSTLKIQRTQQEDSAVYLCASSHSGPRGTEAFFGQGTRLTVV.

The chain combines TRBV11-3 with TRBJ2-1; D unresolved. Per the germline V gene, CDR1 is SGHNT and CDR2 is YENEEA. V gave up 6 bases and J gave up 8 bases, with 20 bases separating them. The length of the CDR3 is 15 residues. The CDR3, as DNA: TGTGCCAGCAGTTCCGACCGGGTACCAGGCGATGAGCAGTTCTTC. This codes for CASSSDRVPGDEQFF. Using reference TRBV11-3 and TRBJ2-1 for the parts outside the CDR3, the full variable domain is EAGVVQSPRYKIIEKKQPVAFWCNPISGHNTLYWYLQNLGQGPELLIRYENEEAVDDSQLPKDRFSAERLKGVDSTLKIQPAELGDSAVYLCASSSDRVPGDEQFFGPGTRLTVL.

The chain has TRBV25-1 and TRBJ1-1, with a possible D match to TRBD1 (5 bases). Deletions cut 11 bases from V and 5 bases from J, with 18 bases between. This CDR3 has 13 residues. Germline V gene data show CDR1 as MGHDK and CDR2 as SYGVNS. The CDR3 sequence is CASIGGKGTEAFF. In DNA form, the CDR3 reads TGTGCCTCTATCGGGGGTAAGGGAACTGAAGCTTTCTTT.